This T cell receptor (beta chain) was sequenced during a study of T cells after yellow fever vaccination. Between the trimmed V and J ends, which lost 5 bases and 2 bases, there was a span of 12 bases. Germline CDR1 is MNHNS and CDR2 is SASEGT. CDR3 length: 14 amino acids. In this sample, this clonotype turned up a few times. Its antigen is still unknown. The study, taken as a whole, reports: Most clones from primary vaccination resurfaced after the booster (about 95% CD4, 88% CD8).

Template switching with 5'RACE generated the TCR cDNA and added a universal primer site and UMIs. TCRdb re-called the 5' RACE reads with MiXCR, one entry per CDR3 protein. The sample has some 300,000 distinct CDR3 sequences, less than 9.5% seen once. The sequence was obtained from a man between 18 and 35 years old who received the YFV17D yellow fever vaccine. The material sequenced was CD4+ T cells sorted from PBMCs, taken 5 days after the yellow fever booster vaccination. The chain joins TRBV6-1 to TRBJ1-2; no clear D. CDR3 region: CASSMTVANYGYTF. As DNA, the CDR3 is TGTGCCAGCAGTATGACGGTAGCAAACTATGGCTACACCTTC.